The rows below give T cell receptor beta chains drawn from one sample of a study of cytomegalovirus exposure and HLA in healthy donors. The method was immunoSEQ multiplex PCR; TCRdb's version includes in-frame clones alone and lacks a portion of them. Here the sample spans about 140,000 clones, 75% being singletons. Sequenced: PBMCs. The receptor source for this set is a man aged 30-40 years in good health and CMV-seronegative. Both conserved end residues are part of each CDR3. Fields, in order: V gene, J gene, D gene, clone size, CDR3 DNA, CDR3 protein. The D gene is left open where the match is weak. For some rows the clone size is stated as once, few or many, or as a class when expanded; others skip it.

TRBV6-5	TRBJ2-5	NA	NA	TGTGCCAGCAGTTGGGCAGGGAGGGAGACCCAGTACTTC	CASSWAGRETQYF
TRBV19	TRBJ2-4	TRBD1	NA	TGTGCCAGCCAGTCCGAACAGGGGATGGCCAAAAACATTCAGTACTTC	CASQSEQGMAKNIQYF
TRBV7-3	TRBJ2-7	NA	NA	TGTGCCAGCAGCTTAGGTGCGACCGGGGGCGAGCAGTACTTC	CASSLGATGGEQYF
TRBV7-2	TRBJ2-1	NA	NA	TGTGCCAGCAGCCGGAGCGGGTTCTCCTACAATGAGCAGTTCTTC	CASSRSGFSYNEQFF
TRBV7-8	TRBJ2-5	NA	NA	TGTGCCAGCAGCTTAGGGACTGCTACGTACCAAGAGACCCAGTACTTC	CASSLGTATYQETQYF
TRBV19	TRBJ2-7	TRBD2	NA	TGTGCCAGTAGTATCGGGACTACGGGGGAGCAGTACTTC	CASSIGTTGEQYF
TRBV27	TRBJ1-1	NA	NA	TGTGCCAGCAGTTTATCGACCTGGAGCCTAACAGAAGCTTTCTTT	CASSLSTWSLTEAFF
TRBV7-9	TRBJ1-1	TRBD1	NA	TGTGCCAGCAGCAAGACAGGGGGTAACACTGAAGCTTTCTTT	CASSKTGGNTEAFF
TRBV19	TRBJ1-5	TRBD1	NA	TGTGCCAGTACCCCGACAGGGGTCAATCAGCCCCAGCATTTT	CASTPTGVNQPQHF
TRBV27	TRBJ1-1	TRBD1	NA	TGTGCCAGCAGTTTAGGGGGACAGACTGAAGCTTTCTTT	CASSLGGQTEAFF
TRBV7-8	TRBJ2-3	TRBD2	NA	TGTGCCAGCAGCTTAGAAGCGGGGGGGCAGGAAGATACGCAGTATTTT	CASSLEAGGQEDTQYF
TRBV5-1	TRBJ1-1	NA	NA	TGCGCCAGCAGCTTAAATCAAGCGACCAGGAACACTGAAGCTTTCTTT	CASSLNQATRNTEAFF
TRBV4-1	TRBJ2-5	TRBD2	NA	TGCGCCAGCAGCCCGGGACTAGCGGGGGGGAGTTGGGAGACCCAGTACTTC	CASSPGLAGGSWETQYF
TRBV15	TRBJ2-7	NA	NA	TGTGCCACCAGCCTCCGCAACGAGCGAACCGAGCAGTACTTC	CATSLRNERTEQYF
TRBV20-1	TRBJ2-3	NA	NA	TGCAGTGCTCTTGGAGGAGATACGCAGTATTTT	CSALGGDTQYF
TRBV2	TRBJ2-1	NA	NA	TGTGCCAGCAGAGTCGGAGGGAACAATGAGCAGTTCTTC	CASRVGGNNEQFF
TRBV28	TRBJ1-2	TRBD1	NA	TGTGCCAGCAGCCCTAACAGGGGCGGGGAGAACTATGGCTACACCTTC	CASSPNRGGENYGYTF
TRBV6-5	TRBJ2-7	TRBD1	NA	TGTGCCAGCAGCCCCGGACAGGGGGCATGGTTGTACTTC	CASSPGQGAWLYF
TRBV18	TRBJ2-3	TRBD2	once	TGTGCCAGCTCCAATAGACTAGCGGACACAGATACGCAGTATTTT	CASSNRLADTDTQYF
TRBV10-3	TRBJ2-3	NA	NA	TGTGCCATCAGTCGGGACTGGACCACAGATACGCAGTATTTT	CAISRDWTTDTQYF
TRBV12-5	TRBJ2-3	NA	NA	TGTGCTAGTGGTAGTAGCGGACAGGAGAACACAGATACGCAGTATTTT	CASGSSGQENTDTQYF
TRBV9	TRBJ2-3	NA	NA	TGTGCCAGCAGCGCTCTGGGACTCCTCACAGATACGCAGTATTTT	CASSALGLLTDTQYF
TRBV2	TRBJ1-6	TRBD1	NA	TGTGCCAGCAGCGAGCGGACAGGGAGAAATTCACCCCTCCACTTT	CASSERTGRNSPLHF
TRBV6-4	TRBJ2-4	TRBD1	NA	TGTGCCAGCAGTGTGACAGGGGGGGAAGACAGTCAGTACTTC	CASSVTGGEDSQYF
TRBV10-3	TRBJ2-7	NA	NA	TGTGCCATCAGTGAGACTCACTCCTACGAGCAGTACTTC	CAISETHSYEQYF
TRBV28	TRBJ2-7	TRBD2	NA	TGTGCCAGCAGTCGGACTCTCGGGGGGTACGAGCAGTACTTC	CASSRTLGGYEQYF
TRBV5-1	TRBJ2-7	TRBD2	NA	TGCGCCAGCAGCTCCCTCGCGGGAGAAAGCGAGCAGTACTTC	CASSSLAGESEQYF
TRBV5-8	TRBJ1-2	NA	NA	TGTGCCAGCAGCTTGGCCGATGATCCGAGGGGCTACACCTTC	CASSLADDPRGYTF